This T cell receptor beta chain was obtained from a study of Graves' ophthalmopathy and Graves' hyperthyroidism. RNA transcripts were the source from which TCR beta CDR3 regions were amplified. HTBI-primed RT-PCR formed the first round, and a multiplex PCR formed the second. One entry per CDR3 protein, called by TCRdb with MiXCR from the multiplex PCR reads. The profile shows approximately 700,000 distinct CDR3 sequences, 40% of them singletons. Each donor who had ophthalmopathy showed moderate-to-severe activity, a CAS of ≥3, a NOSPECS of ≥4, and a duration under 3 months. Clinicians diagnosed using symptoms, serum thyroxine, TRAb, thyroid ultrasound and orbital computed tomography. Of note for this clonotype: A read error is likely, as this CDR3 ends without the conserved phenylalanine or tryptophan.

The CDR3 runs 14 residues. Trimming shortened V by 1 base and J by 2 bases, and 9 bases separated the two germline ends. The germline V gene encodes CDR1 SEHNR and CDR2 FQNEAQ (reference sequence). This sequence originates from an adult man with Graves' ophthalmopathy. The chain carries TRBV7-9 and TRBJ2-7; the D gene could be TRBD1 or TRBD2 (5 bases each). Sequenced material: peripheral blood. The CDR3 region has the DNA TGTGCCAGCAGCTTAGGTCAGGGAGCCTACGAGCAGTACTCC. It yields the protein CASSLGQGAYEQYS.